This TCR beta chain was obtained from a study of monozygotic twins with cystic fibrosis. Whole-study results and caveats: Nucleotide-identical clonotype sharing was significantly higher within monozygotic CF twin pairs than between unrelated CF individuals. The repertoire was suggested to be naive-dominated, clonality median roughly 0.0089.

About this clone itself: Antigen specificity is unknown.

Generated by immunoSEQ multiplex PCR, the TCRdb table keeps only in-frame clones and is missing some. The sample holds under 40,000 clones, just over 95% seen once. CDR1 is MNHNS and CDR2 is SASEGT in the germline V gene. Deletions cut 2 bases from V and 4 bases from J, with 17 bases between. The CDR3 covers 16 residues. The chain links TRBV6-1 to TRBJ1-2; D unclear. This TCR was recovered from a girl aged 2-15 years with cystic fibrosis. The material sequenced was blood. CDR3 in DNA: TGTGCCAGCAGTGAATTTGAAGGTGTAGGGTTCTATGGCTACACCTTC. Its translation: CASSEFEGVGFYGYTF.